This T cell receptor (beta chain) derives from a study of blood T cells in healthy people across ages. Per-sample PBMC isolation yielded at least 6.5 million cells. Primers used in a second PCR of roughly 6 to 12 cycles were a sample-barcoded 5' primer and a J-beta primer mix. TCRdb processed the 5' RACE reads anew with MiXCR; each CDR3 protein has one entry. This table holds roughly 800,000 distinct CDR3 sequences, around 25% found once. Germline CDR1 MNHNS, CDR2 SASEGT. This CDR3 has 14 amino acids. V lost 5 bases and J lost 3; bases outside the gene matches: 6. This clonotype was seen more than once but under ten times. These data were likewise used in another study, on T cells of mothers and their children. That source notes: A few mothers and their six children, all healthy Caucasians, donated. The study found slightly higher but non-significant overlap in related versus unrelated mother-child pairs.

This clonotype originated in a boy aged 10-17 years in good health. This chain uses TRBV6-1 with TRBJ2-5; 7 nucleotides agree with TRBD1. The sequenced material came from blood. This chain's CDR3 is CASSKTGWEETQYF. CDR3 bases: TGTGCCAGCAGTAAGACAGGGTGGGAAGAGACCCAGTACTTC.